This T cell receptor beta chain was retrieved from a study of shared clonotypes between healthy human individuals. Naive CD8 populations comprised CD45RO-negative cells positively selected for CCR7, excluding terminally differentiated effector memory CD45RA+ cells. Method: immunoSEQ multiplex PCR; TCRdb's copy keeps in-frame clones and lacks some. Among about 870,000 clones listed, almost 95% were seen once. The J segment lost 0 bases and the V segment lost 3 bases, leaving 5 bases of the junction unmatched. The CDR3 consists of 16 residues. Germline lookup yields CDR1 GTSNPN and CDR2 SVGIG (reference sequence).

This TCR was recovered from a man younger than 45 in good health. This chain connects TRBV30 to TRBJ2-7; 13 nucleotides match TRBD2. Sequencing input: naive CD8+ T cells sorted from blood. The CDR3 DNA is TGTGCCTGGAGCCCCGGGACTAGCGGGGACTCCTACGAGCAGTACTTC. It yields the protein CAWSPGTSGDSYEQYF.